Presented here are 29 T cell receptor beta chains from one specimen sequenced in a study of T cell changes during pregnancy in multiple sclerosis. Repertoires were generated with immunoSEQ multiplex PCR, while TCRdb's copy carries only in-frame clones and drops some. The sample lists approximately 57,000 clones, 85% to 95% seen once, with around 3.5% in the top ten. The sample was peripheral blood, taken after pregnancy. These TCRs come from a female donor in good health, enrolled as a control in a pregnancy study.

The chain joins TRBV9 to TRBJ2-7, with 9 bases that match TRBD2. Trimming took 0 bases from V and 4 from J; bases not matched to a gene: 8. Germline loops: CDR1 SGDLS, CDR2 YYNGEE. CDR3 length: 16 amino acids. The CDR3 loop reads CASSVGGAGGRYEQYF. In DNA, the CDR3 is TGTGCCAGCAGCGTAGGTGGAGCGGGAGGTCGATACGAGCAGTACTTC.

J is TRBJ2-1 and V is TRBV10-3, with D tentatively TRBD2 (6 bases). This CDR3 comprises 17 residues. The V gene lost 0 bases and the J gene lost 2 bases, with 14 bases spanning the gap. The V gene's germline CDR1 is ENHRY and CDR2 SYGVKD. CDR3 region: CAISESGSTSPYNEQFF. The CDR3 DNA reads TGTGCCATCAGTGAGTCGGGTTCGACTAGTCCCTACAATGAGCAGTTCTTC.

The V and J genes are TRBV7-9 and TRBJ2-5, with TRBD1 matching 11 bases. Trimming removed 3 bases from V and 5 bases from J; junction bases left unmatched: 8. This CDR3 spans 16 amino acids. Germline V gene data show CDR1 as SEHNR and CDR2 as FQNEAQ (reference sequence). CDR3 sequence (DNA): TGTGCCAGCAGCTTCCGTTTGGGACAGGGGGGGGAGACCCAGTACTTC. The encoded protein is CASSFRLGQGGETQYF.

V is TRBV19 and J is TRBJ2-1; 8 positions match TRBD1. The CDR3 extends over 16 amino acids. V dropped 3 bases and J dropped 4; count of bases not matched to a gene: 8. CDR1 and CDR2 (germline): LNHDA, SQIVND (reference sequence). The CDR3 reads CASSIAGGMLYNEQFF. In nucleotides, the CDR3 is TGTGCCAGTAGTATTGCAGGGGGCATGTTATACAATGAGCAGTTCTTC.

CDR3 sequence reads: CASSFRQGRGRQETQYF. As DNA, the CDR3 is TGTGCCAGCAGCTTCCGTCAGGGAAGGGGAAGGCAGGAGACCCAGTACTTC. The V gene is TRBV13, the J gene TRBJ2-5, with D possibly TRBD1 on 5 matching bases. Germline V gene lookup returns CDR1 PRHDT and CDR2 FYEKMQ (reference sequence). This CDR3 contains 17 residues. V gave up 3 bases and J gave up 5 bases, with 22 bases separating them.

The chain employs TRBV18 and TRBJ1-5; D not resolved. V lost 4 bases and J 4 bases, leaving 11 bases between the germline ends. Germline CDR1 is KGHSH and CDR2 is LQKENI. The CDR3 has 14 residues. Here the CDR3 DNA reads TGTGCCAGCTCACTCTCTAGTTTGAATCAGCCCCAGCATTTT. The encoded protein is CASSLSSLNQPQHF. Full variable domain (rest looked up from reference TRBV18 and TRBJ1-5): NAGVMQNPRHLVRRRGQEARLRCSPMKGHSHVYWYRQLPEEGLKFMVYLQKENIIDESGMPKERFSAEFPKEGPSILRIQQVVRGDSAAYFCASSLSSLNQPQHFGDGTRLSIL.

The chain recombines TRBV27 with TRBJ2-1, with 8 bases matching TRBD1. V was pared by 4 bases and J by 6 bases, with 5 bases of the junction left unmatched. The germline gives CDR1 MNHEY, CDR2 SMNVEV (reference sequence). CDR3 length equals 14 residues. CDR3 sequence reads: CASSSVQGANEQFF. The CDR3 DNA is TGTGCCAGCAGTTCGGTCCAGGGGGCCAATGAGCAGTTCTTC.

This clone was recorded only once. The CDR3 loop reads CASSYSNEGAAEQYF. The CDR3, as DNA: TGTGCCAGCAGTTACTCGAATGAGGGAGCAGCCGAGCAGTACTTC. This chain joins TRBV6-5 and TRBJ2-7; the D gene is possibly TRBD2 (5 bases). V was trimmed by 0 bases and J by 6 bases, leaving 15 bases between them. The CDR3 loop spans 15 amino acids. In germline, CDR1 is MNHEY, CDR2 SVGAGI.

J is TRBJ2-7 and V is TRBV6-1; weak D call: TRBD1 (6 bases). Per germline, CDR1 MNHNS and CDR2 SASEGT. This CDR3 region has 15 residues. V lost 3 bases, J lost 4 bases, and 16 bases lay in between. In DNA form, the CDR3 reads TGTGCCAGCAGTGATGGACATGGGGGCCGGTACGAGCAGTACTTC. As protein: CASSDGHGGRYEQYF.

This chain joins TRBV5-1 and TRBJ2-3, with D possibly being TRBD2 (6 bases). The CDR3 is 17 amino acids. Germline assignment: CDR1 SGHRS and CDR2 YFSETQ. With 3 bases removed from V and 1 base from J, the gap between germline ends came to 18 bases. The CDR3 DNA follows: TGCGCCAGCAGCTCCACCGCCACTCCGGGGGGCACAGATACGCAGTATTTT. Translated: CASSSTATPGGTDTQYF. The full variable domain, in which reference TRBV5-1 and TRBJ2-3 provide the parts outside the CDR3, is KAGVTQTPRYLIKTRGQQVTLSCSPISGHRSVSWYQQTPGQGLQFLFEYFSETQRNKGNFPGRFSGRQFSNSRSEMNVSTLELGDSALYLCASSSTATPGGTDTQYFGPGTRLTVL.

This chain joins TRBV7-2 and TRBJ1-2, with D possibly being TRBD1 (6 bases). The CDR3 contains 14 residues. Germline V CDR1 and CDR2: SGHTA, FQGNSA. The V and J ends lost 0 bases and 6 bases respectively, with 11 bases between them. CDR3 sequence: CASSLAEPGDGYTF. The CDR3 DNA reads TGTGCCAGCAGCTTAGCTGAACCAGGGGATGGCTACACCTTC.

Points on this clone: Given the absence of the conserved phenylalanine or tryptophan at the CDR3 end, a read error is likely. It is unclear where the CDR3 begins or ends on the DNA, so no DNA is shown, and the CDR3 is as TCRdb lists it. V usage is TRBV6-1 and J usage is TRBJ2-6; the table's D call, TRBD1, was not checked against the DNA. The germline V gene has CDR1 MNHNS and CDR2 SASEGT. The length of the CDR3 is 11 amino acids, counting both ends. This chain's CDR3 is CASSAGTGWAL.

The V call is TRBV19, the J call TRBJ2-2, with TRBD1 identical over 7 bases. CDR3 size: 15 residues. The germline V gene encodes CDR1 LNHDA and CDR2 SQIVND (reference sequence). V was pared by 6 bases and J by 3 bases, with 7 bases of the junction left unmatched. CDR3 coding DNA: TGTGCCAGTAGCCGCCCCGACAGGGACACCGGGGAGCTGTTTTTT. Translation: CASSRPDRDTGELFF.

The V and J genes are TRBV4-2 and TRBJ1-1, with 9 bases aligning to TRBD1. The CDR3 is 16 residues long. Germline assignment: CDR1 LGHNA and CDR2 YNFKEQ. The trim removed 3 bases at V and 1 base at J, leaving 6 bases unmatched. CDR3 sequence (DNA): TGTGCCAGCAGCCAGATAGACAGGGGGGCGAACACTGAAGCTTTCTTT. Encoded protein: CASSQIDRGANTEAFF.

The chain recombines TRBV19 with TRBJ2-1; D perhaps matches TRBD1 (5 bases). Germline CDR1 LNHDA, CDR2 SQIVND (reference sequence). V was cut by 5 bases and J by 4 bases, with 15 bases left in between. The CDR3 runs to 15 residues. The DNA for the CDR3 is TGTGCCAGTAGTGGATCAGGGATCTCTTACAATGAGCAGTTCTTC. It specifies CASSGSGISYNEQFF.

The chain couples TRBV4-1 to TRBJ1-2; possibly TRBD1 for D (5 bases). In germline, CDR1 is MGHRA, CDR2 YSYEKL. CDR3 length equals 14 residues. Trimming took 4 bases from V and 2 from J, leaving 11 bases between them. The CDR3 bases are TGCGCCAGCAGCCCATGGGGGGGGAACTATGGCTACACCTTC. Translating gives CASSPWGGNYGYTF.

This rearrangement joins TRBV6-4 to TRBJ2-1, with 11 bases lining up with TRBD2. The CDR3 runs 15 residues. After removal of 0 bases from V and 8 bases from J, the junction contained 3 bases not matched to a gene. Germline loops: CDR1 MRHNA, CDR2 SNTAGT. CDR3 protein: CASSDSSTSGDEQFF. CDR3 bases: TGTGCCAGCAGTGACTCCTCGACTAGCGGGGATGAGCAGTTCTTC.

This chain connects TRBV7-2 to TRBJ1-2, with D possibly matching TRBD1 (6 bases). The germline V and J ends were trimmed by 11 bases and 4 bases, with 20 bases remaining between them. Germline lookup yields CDR1 SGHTA and CDR2 FQGNSA. The CDR3 runs 14 residues. In nucleotides, the CDR3 is TGTGCCGTCACCTTTGAAGGGGGAGCCTATGGCTACACCTTC. This gives the protein CAVTFEGGAYGYTF.

The V gene is TRBV7-6, the J gene TRBJ1-5; D not certain. Germline values: CDR1 SGHVS, CDR2 FNYEAQ. The CDR3 consists of 15 residues. Trimming left V 0 bases short and J 3 bases short, with 9 bases between. CDR3: CASSLAAGHNQPQHF. In DNA, the CDR3 is TGTGCCAGCAGCTTAGCGGCAGGCCACAATCAGCCCCAGCATTTT.

V and J are TRBV5-1 and TRBJ2-3; D possibly corresponds to TRBD1 (5 bases). V lost 2 bases and J 6 bases, leaving 13 bases between the germline ends. Germline-derived CDR1 and CDR2 are SGHRS and YFSETQ. This CDR3 has 14 amino acids. The CDR3 loop reads CASSLAGIPDTQYF. CDR3 in DNA: TGCGCCAGCAGCTTAGCAGGGATTCCGGATACGCAGTATTTT.

The genes are TRBV6-5 and TRBJ1-2; possibly TRBD1 for D (6 bases). Germline lookup yields CDR1 MNHEY and CDR2 SVGAGI. Trimming took 4 bases from V and 4 from J, leaving 13 bases between them. This CDR3 region has 14 residues. This CDR3 is CASSFNRAGYGYTF. The CDR3 bases are TGTGCCAGCAGTTTTAACAGGGCGGGCTATGGCTACACCTTC.

V and J are TRBV9 and TRBJ1-3, with D unresolved. The CDR3 consists of 15 residues. Trimming cost V 5 bases and J 0 bases, with 12 bases left between them. CDR1 and CDR2 (germline): SGDLS, YYNGEE. For the CDR3, the DNA is TGTGCCAGCAGTCCTAATCCGAGCTCTGGAAACACCATATATTTT. Translating gives CASSPNPSSGNTIYF.

The chain carries TRBV28 and TRBJ1-5, with 9 bases matching TRBD1. CDR3 size: 18 residues. Germline values: CDR1 MDHEN, CDR2 SYDVKM. With 2 bases clipped from V and 6 bases from J, the junction kept 14 bases outside the gene matches. CDR3: CASSLRSGQGLRSQPQHF. The CDR3 DNA follows: TGTGCCAGCAGTTTAAGGTCGGGACAGGGCCTAAGGAGTCAGCCCCAGCATTTT.

The rearrangement links TRBV9 to TRBJ2-7, with 10 bases lining up with TRBD2. Unmatched junction bases numbered 6, after V lost 0 bases and J lost 6 bases. This CDR3 has 15 residues. CDR1 SGDLS and CDR2 YYNGEE come from the germline V gene. The CDR3 DNA follows: TGTGCCAGCAGCGTAGGGCTAGCGGGAGTTTCCGAGCAGTACTTC. Its protein is CASSVGLAGVSEQYF.

The rearrangement uses TRBV7-2 and TRBJ2-5, with 8 bases aligning to TRBD2. The length of the CDR3 is 15 residues. Germline loops: CDR1 SGHTA, CDR2 FQGNSA. The J segment lost 4 bases and the V segment lost 7 bases, leaving 11 bases of the junction unmatched. The CDR3 loop reads CASTPYGGGRETQYF. The CDR3 DNA reads TGTGCCAGCACCCCCTATGGCGGGGGGCGAGAGACCCAGTACTTC.

V is TRBV4-2 and J is TRBJ1-1; D remains ambiguous. There are 15 residues in the CDR3. CDR1 and CDR2 (germline): LGHNA, YNFKEQ. Between the trimmed V and J ends, which lost 0 bases and 8 bases, there was a span of 16 bases. CDR3 coding DNA: TGTGCCAGCAGCCAAGAGGGCCGGGGTACCGGAGAAGCTTTCTTT. Translated, it gives CASSQEGRGTGEAFF.

CDR3 nucleotides: TGCAGCGTAACCGGACAGTACAATGAGCAGTTCTTC. Its translation is CSVTGQYNEQFF. V and J are TRBV29-1 and TRBJ2-1, with D perhaps TRBD1 (6 bases). The V gene's germline CDR1 is SQVTM and CDR2 ANQGSEA. CDR3 length: 12 amino acids. The V and J ends lost 6 bases and 4 bases respectively, with 10 bases between them.

The chain carries TRBV1 and TRBJ2-4; the DNA was not used to check the table's D call, TRBD2. TRBV1 is recorded as a pseudogene. CDR3 length: 13 amino acids. CDR3 in amino acids: CTSSQGSGGPGYF. For the CDR3, the DNA is TGCACCAGCAGCCAAGGTAGCGGGGGCCCGGGGTACTTC.

The V call is TRBV12-5, the J call TRBJ1-3; TRBD1 is a possible D gene (6 bases). This CDR3 region has 14 residues. Germline assignment: CDR1 LGHNT and CDR2 FRNRAP. V was trimmed by 7 bases and J by 1 base, leaving 11 bases between them. This chain's CDR3 is CASASTGSGNTIYF. As DNA, the CDR3 is TGTGCTAGTGCCTCGACAGGATCTGGAAACACCATATATTTT.